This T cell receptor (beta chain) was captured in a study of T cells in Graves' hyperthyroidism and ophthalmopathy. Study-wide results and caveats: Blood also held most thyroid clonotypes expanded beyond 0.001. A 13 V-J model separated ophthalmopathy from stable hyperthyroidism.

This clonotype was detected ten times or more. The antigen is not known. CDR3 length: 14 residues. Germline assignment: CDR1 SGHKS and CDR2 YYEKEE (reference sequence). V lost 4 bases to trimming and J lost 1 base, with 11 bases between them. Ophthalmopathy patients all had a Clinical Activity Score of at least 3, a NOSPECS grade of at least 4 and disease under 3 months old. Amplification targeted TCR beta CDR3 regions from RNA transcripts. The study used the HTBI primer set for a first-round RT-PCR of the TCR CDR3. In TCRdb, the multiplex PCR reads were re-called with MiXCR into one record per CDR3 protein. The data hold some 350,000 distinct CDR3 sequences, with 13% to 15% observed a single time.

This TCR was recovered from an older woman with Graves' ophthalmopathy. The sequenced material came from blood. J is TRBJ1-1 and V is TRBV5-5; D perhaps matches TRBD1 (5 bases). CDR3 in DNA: TGTGCCAGCAGCCCGGACACAACGAACACTGAAGCTTTCTTT. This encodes CASSPDTTNTEAFF.